A selection of T cell receptor beta chains follows, all from one sample in a study of PD-1 blockade in classical Hodgkin lymphoma. The data were produced by immunoSEQ multiplex PCR, yet TCRdb's version contains in-frame clones alone and is incomplete. Counted here are more than 90,000 clones, roughly 90% occurring once; the ten biggest clones make up approximately 6.3%. The sample consisted of peripheral blood mononuclear cells (PBMCs), taken before the second cycle of nivolumab. These receptors were obtained from a human donor with classical Hodgkin lymphoma. CDR3s include the opening cysteine and the closing phenylalanine or tryptophan. The D gene is left open where the match is weak. The size field is filled for only some rows; it gives once, few, many or a size class.

V gene	J gene	clone size	D gene	CDR3 protein	CDR3 DNA
TRBV5-8	TRBJ2-1	NA	TRBD1	CASSRARGTGGYEQFF	TGTGCCAGCAGCAGGGCGCGGGGGACAGGGGGATATGAGCAGTTCTTC
TRBV28	TRBJ2-7	NA	NA	CASSLVGTQTYEQYF	TGTGCCAGCAGCCTCGTCGGGACCCAGACCTACGAGCAGTACTTC
TRBV27	TRBJ2-5	NA	TRBD2	CASSSIWTSGGPQETQYF	TGTGCCAGCAGTTCAATATGGACTAGCGGGGGCCCACAAGAGACCCAGTACTTC
TRBV7-9	TRBJ1-2	NA	TRBD1	CASSDGQGGRRGYTF	TGTGCCAGCAGCGACGGACAGGGGGGAAGGAGGGGCTACACCTTC
TRBV29-1	TRBJ1-2	once	NA	CSVEDRRVGYTF	TGCAGCGTTGAAGATCGTAGGGTTGGCTACACCTTC
TRBV29-1	TRBJ1-1	NA	TRBD1	CSGGQGIGTEAFF	TGCAGCGGGGGACAGGGGATTGGGACTGAAGCTTTCTTT
TRBV2	TRBJ2-1	NA	NA	CASMGPAGDNEQFF	TGTGCCAGCATGGGACCGGCAGGGGACAATGAGCAGTTCTTC
TRBV18	TRBJ2-1	NA	TRBD2	CASSPRGTSGGANEQFF	TGTGCCAGCTCACCACGAGGGACTAGCGGGGGGGCTAATGAGCAGTTCTTC
TRBV5-1	TRBJ2-7	few	TRBD1	CASSLEPGQASEQYF	TGCGCCAGCAGCTTGGAGCCGGGACAGGCCAGCGAGCAGTACTTC
TRBV5-1	TRBJ1-4	once	TRBD1	CASSGQGTNEKLFF	TGCGCCAGCAGCGGACAGGGGACTAATGAAAAACTGTTTTTT
TRBV27	TRBJ1-2	NA	TRBD1	CASSLKVAGQGYDYGYTF	TGTGCCAGCAGTTTAAAGGTCGCCGGACAGGGGTATGACTATGGCTACACCTTC
TRBV18	TRBJ2-5	NA	NA	CASSPLTVGGETQYF	TGTGCCAGCTCACCACTAACGGTGGGCGGGGAGACCCAGTACTTC
TRBV10-3	TRBJ2-5	NA	TRBD2	CAISESGGGARETQYF	TGTGCCATCAGTGAGTCTGGCGGGGGGGCCCGGGAGACCCAGTACTTC
TRBV18	TRBJ1-4	NA	TRBD1	CASSRGQDEKLFF	TGTGCCAGCTCACGAGGACAGGATGAAAAACTGTTTTTT
TRBV30	TRBJ2-3	NA	NA	CACSRQGTDTQYF	TGTGCCTGTTCACGACAGGGCACAGATACGCAGTATTTT
TRBV29-1	TRBJ2-1	NA	NA	CSVKPQSSYNEQFF	TGCAGCGTGAAACCCCAGAGCTCCTACAATGAGCAGTTCTTC
TRBV28	TRBJ1-1	NA	NA	CQAGAGYTEAFF	TGTCAAGCGGGGGCCGGGTACACTGAAGCTTTCTTT
TRBV19	TRBJ2-5	once	NA	CASSITGQETQYF	TGTGCCAGTAGTATAACAGGACAAGAGACCCAGTACTTC
TRBV5-8	TRBJ1-2	NA	NA	CASRRGGLYFNYGYTF	TGTGCCAGCCGCCGGGGGGGTCTCTACTTTAACTATGGCTACACCTTC
TRBV7-9	TRBJ2-1	NA	TRBD2	CASSQAGGPSYNEQFF	TGTGCCAGCAGCCAAGCGGGGGGGCCTTCCTACAATGAGCAGTTCTTC
TRBV6-4	TRBJ2-6	NA	TRBD1	CASSVTGTGASGANVLTF	TGTGCCAGCAGTGTTACCGGGACAGGGGCCTCTGGGGCCAACGTCCTGACTTTC
TRBV7-2	TRBJ2-7	NA	TRBD1	CASSLSLTGEHEQYF	TGTGCCAGCAGCTTATCGCTAACAGGGGAGCACGAGCAGTACTTC
TRBV9	TRBJ1-1	NA	NA	CASSVGVGRAEAFF	TGTGCCAGCAGCGTAGGAGTAGGGAGGGCTGAAGCTTTCTTT
TRBV18	TRBJ1-6	NA	NA	CASSLEVGSYNSPLHF	TGTGCCAGCTCACTAGAGGTGGGCTCCTATAATTCACCCCTCCACTTT
TRBV28	TRBJ1-3	few	NA	CASSPPRTVGNTIYF	TGTGCCAGCAGTCCCCCGAGGACAGTTGGAAACACCATATATTTT
TRBV19	TRBJ1-6	NA	NA	CASSTENSPLHF	TGTGCCAGTAGTACCGAAAATTCACCCCTCCACTTT
TRBV5-1	TRBJ1-5	NA	NA	CASSLGGVNQPQHF	TGCGCCAGCAGTCTGGGGGGGGTTAATCAGCCCCAGCATTTT
TRBV4-2	TRBJ1-5	once	TRBD1	CASSYGTELNQPQHF	TGTGCCAGCAGCTACGGGACAGAGCTTAATCAGCCCCAGCATTTT
TRBV11-2	TRBJ1-4	NA	NA	CASSPHGTRDEKLFF	TGTGCCAGCAGCCCTCACGGGACAAGGGATGAAAAACTGTTTTTT
TRBV14	TRBJ2-5	NA	NA	CASSQIYTGSETQYF	TGTGCCAGCAGCCAAATATACACAGGGTCAGAGACCCAGTACTTC
TRBV19	TRBJ1-5	NA	NA	CASSIPGQLLDQPQHF	TGTGCCAGTAGTATTCCTGGACAGCTGTTAGATCAGCCCCAGCATTTT
TRBV4-3	TRBJ2-2	NA	NA	CASSQEDGNTGELFF	TGCGCCAGCAGCCAAGAAGACGGGAACACCGGGGAGCTGTTTTTT
TRBV30	TRBJ1-5	once	NA	CAWRAVANQPQHF	TGTGCCTGGAGGGCAGTAGCCAATCAGCCCCAGCATTTT
TRBV5-6	TRBJ2-5	NA	TRBD1	CASSLYWGQGHETQYF	TGTGCCAGCAGCTTGTATTGGGGACAGGGACATGAGACCCAGTACTTC
TRBV7-6	TRBJ2-3	NA	TRBD2	CASSSPSPGLAGVSADTQYF	TGTGCCAGCAGCTCCCCGTCCCCAGGACTAGCGGGGGTTAGCGCAGATACGCAGTATTTT
TRBV14	TRBJ2-5	NA	TRBD1	CASSQVVNRGSQETQYF	TGTGCCAGCAGCCAAGTAGTTAACAGGGGTAGCCAAGAGACCCAGTACTTC
TRBV29-1	TRBJ1-1	NA	NA	CSVEVRGPLNTEAFF	TGCAGCGTTGAGGTCCGTGGCCCCTTGAACACTGAAGCTTTCTTT
TRBV4-2	TRBJ2-1	once	NA	CASSRVSGSSYNEQFF	TGTGCCAGCAGCCGGGTGTCGGGGAGCTCCTACAATGAGCAGTTCTTC
TRBV7-9	TRBJ2-1	NA	NA	CASSPQINEQFF	TGTGCCAGCAGCCCTCAGATCAATGAGCAGTTCTTC
TRBV5-1	TRBJ2-7	NA	NA	CASSFPMGEQYF	TGCGCCAGCAGCTTCCCCATGGGGGAGCAGTACTTC
TRBV5-1	TRBJ1-4	NA	TRBD1	CASSLGNRGNEKLFF	TGCGCCAGCAGCTTGGGGAACAGGGGAAATGAAAAACTGTTTTTT
TRBV19	TRBJ1-5	once	TRBD1	CASSRDRPNQPQHF	TGTGCCAGTAGTAGGGACAGGCCCAATCAGCCCCAGCATTTT
TRBV5-1	TRBJ1-2	NA	TRBD1	CASSLTGVNYGYTF	TGCGCCAGCAGCTTAACAGGGGTTAACTATGGCTACACCTTC
TRBV7-2	TRBJ1-4	NA	NA	CASTLARATNEKLFF	TGTGCCAGCACCCTAGCCAGGGCAACTAATGAAAAACTGTTTTTT
TRBV18	TRBJ1-2	once	TRBD1	CASSPRTGEDYGYTF	TGTGCCAGCTCACCAAGGACAGGGGAGGACTATGGCTACACCTTC
TRBV25-1	TRBJ1-2	NA	NA	CASYREEGYGYTF	TGTGCCAGCTACAGGGAGGAGGGCTATGGCTACACCTTC